The present T cell receptor beta chain was sequenced within a study of metastatic and nonmetastatic thyroid tumors. Study-wide context: Across blood and tumor or nodule tissue, repertoires from malignant and benign thyroid patients were compared with one another. Study-wide results and limits: Malignant tumors reportedly showed significantly higher TCR beta diversity than benign nodules in both blood and tumor.

This clone is categorized as medium-sized (0.01 to 0.1%). Its matching antigen is unknown. Among the patients, none had received any treatment before thyroid surgery. Original processing notes: The study took CDR3 differences across clinicopathological groups and made a distant-metastasis classifier for papillary thyroid cancer from them. Using MiXCR, TCRdb re-called clones from the PCR reads. The V and J calls follow TCRdb's processing rather than the paper's. The table lists roughly 25,000 clones, approximately 13% of them singletons. Trimming removed 4 bases at V and 6 bases at J, with 13 bases between. This CDR3 contains 14 residues. Germline V CDR1 and CDR2: LGHNA, YSLEER.

This TCR came from a female donor with papillary thyroid cancer or a benign thyroid nodule (not recorded which). Some clones in this sample may be carry-over from other donors' samples. Sequencing was carried out using blood. This chain joins TRBV4-3 and TRBJ1-5, with D possibly being TRBD1 (5 bases). The CDR3 protein is CASSLRDGGQPQHF. CDR3 coding DNA: TGCGCCAGCAGCCTCCGGGACGGGGGTCAGCCCCAGCATTTT.